A single TCR beta chain is shown here with its context. Assay: immunoSEQ multiplex PCR; the TCRdb copy retains only in-frame clones and omits some. The repertoire consists of 300,000 to 400,000 clones, with approximately 87% occurring once and the leading ten covering about 2.3%. The data derive from a study of blood T cell repertoires in COVID-19. Study as a whole: In each case, the material was cDNA or gDNA derived from T cells, B-cell-depleted T cells, or PBMCs.

The source is an older woman with COVID-19, enrolled during active disease. The sample taken for sequencing was peripheral blood.

The chain's CDR3 is CASSTWQGGYTF. The CDR3 nucleotides are TGTGCCAGCAGTACCTGGCAGGGAGGCTACACCTTC. This chain joins TRBV12-3 or TRBV12-4 and TRBJ1-2, with D tentatively TRBD1 (5 bases). The CDR3 length is 12 residues. V dropped 5 bases and J dropped 8 bases, with 12 bases sitting between them.